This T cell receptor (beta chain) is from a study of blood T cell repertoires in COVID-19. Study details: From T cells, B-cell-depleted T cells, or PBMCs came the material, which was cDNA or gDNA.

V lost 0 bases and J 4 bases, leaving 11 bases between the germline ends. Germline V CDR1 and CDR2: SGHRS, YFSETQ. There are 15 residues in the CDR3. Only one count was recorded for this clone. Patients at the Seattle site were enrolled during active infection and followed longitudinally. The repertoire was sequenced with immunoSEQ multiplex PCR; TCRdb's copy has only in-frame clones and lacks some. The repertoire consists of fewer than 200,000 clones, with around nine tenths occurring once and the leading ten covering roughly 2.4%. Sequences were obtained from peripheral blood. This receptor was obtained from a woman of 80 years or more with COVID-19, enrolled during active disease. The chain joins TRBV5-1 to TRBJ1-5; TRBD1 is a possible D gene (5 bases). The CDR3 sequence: CASSLEGVRNQPQHF. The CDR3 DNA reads TGCGCCAGCAGCTTGGAAGGGGTACGGAATCAGCCCCAGCATTTT.